This T cell receptor beta chain was profiled in a study of CD8 T cells in Susac syndrome. Peripheral blood CD8+ and CD4+ T cells were profiled by TCR beta sequencing. Matching for age and sex applied to the controls, who were healthy donors. The trim removed 1 base at V and 5 bases at J, leaving 6 bases unmatched. This CDR3 region has 15 residues. Germline CDR1 is SGHAT and CDR2 is FQNNGV. Study-level points and caveats: The TCR sequencing and HLA analysis in the study involved a relatively small number of individuals, as the study acknowledged.

Concerning this clonotype: What it binds is unknown.

The RNA, roughly 0.45 to 1 ug, was put through reverse transcription using random hexamers. By means of immunoSEQ multiplex PCR, TCR beta CDR3 spanning 54 Vbeta and 13 Jbeta underwent amplification. MiXCR was run by TCRdb on the immunoSEQ multiplex PCR reads, yielding one entry per CDR3 protein. The table records 100,000 or so distinct CDR3 sequences, around nine tenths of them present only once. Material for sequencing was CD4+ T cells from PBMCs. The sequence came from a human donor in good health. The chain employs TRBV11-2 and TRBJ2-5; TRBD2 matches 8 bases. Written as DNA, the CDR3 is TGTGCCAGCAGCTTAGTACTAGCGGCCTCGGAGACCCAGTACTTC. Its translation: CASSLVLAASETQYF.